The 19 T cell receptor beta chains in this list originate from one sample, sequenced in a study of early T cells in non-severe SARS-CoV-2 infection. TCRdb redid the calling of the 5' RACE reads with MiXCR, one entry per CDR3 protein. Of around 53,000 distinct CDR3 sequences in the sample, approximately 8.1% were seen once. Sequenced: whole blood. These TCRs come from an adult who was a healthcare worker with PCR-confirmed SARS-CoV-2 infection or an uninfected control (not recorded which).

This clonotype has ten or more counts. This sequence joins TRBV6-4 and TRBJ2-5; D gene uncertain. This CDR3 spans 13 amino acids. CDR1 and CDR2 (germline): MRHNA, SNTAGT. V was clipped by 2 bases and J by 5 bases, with 9 bases between them. In DNA form, the CDR3 reads TGTGCCAGCAGTGACCCGAAAGGGGAGACCCAGTACTTC. Its protein is CASSDPKGETQYF.

This clonotype was detected a few times. The V call is TRBV4-1, the J call TRBJ2-1; TRBD2 matches 15 bases. Per germline, CDR1 MGHRA and CDR2 YSYEKL. This CDR3 has 16 residues. Trimming removed 4 bases from V and 9 bases from J; junction bases left unmatched: 7. CDR3 in amino acids: CASSPFGLAGGSEQFF. CDR3 DNA: TGCGCCAGCAGCCCATTCGGACTAGCGGGAGGGAGTGAGCAGTTCTTC.

For the CDR3, the DNA is TGTGCCAGCAGCCCACGGGACAGAAGAGTGACAGATACGCAGTATTTT. Residues: CASSPRDRRVTDTQYF. The V call is TRBV7-2, the J call TRBJ2-3, with 7 nucleotides matching TRBD1. The J segment lost 3 bases and the V segment lost 5 bases, leaving 11 bases of the junction unmatched. Germline V gene lookup returns CDR1 SGHTA and CDR2 FQGNSA. The CDR3 totals 16 residues.

This clonotype was seen many times. CDR3 sequence reads: CASSWDRNYEQYF. Here the CDR3 DNA reads TGTGCCAGCAGCTGGGACAGAAACTACGAGCAGTACTTC. The rearrangement links TRBV11-2 to TRBJ2-7; 7 nucleotides line up with TRBD1. This CDR3 region has 13 residues. V gave up 4 bases and J gave up 3 bases; unmatched junction bases: 3. CDR1 is SGHAT and CDR2 is FQNNGV in the germline V gene. Using reference TRBV11-2 and TRBJ2-7 for the parts outside the CDR3, the full variable domain is EAGVAQSPRYKIIEKRQSVAFWCNPISGHATLYWYQQILGQGPKLLIQFQNNGVVDDSQLPKDRFSAERLKGVDSTLKIQPAKLEDSAVYLCASSWDRNYEQYFGPGTRLTVT.

This clonotype appeared many times. The chain links TRBV4-3 to TRBJ1-6, with D hard to call. The CDR3 loop spans 19 amino acids. Trimming took off 0 bases at V and 0 bases at J, with 15 bases between the two ends. CDR1 is LGHNA and CDR2 is YSLEER in the germline V gene. In DNA, the CDR3 is TGCGCCAGCAGCCAAGATGAGCCTATAGGGAGCTCCTATAATTCACCCCTCCACTTT. Amino acids: CASSQDEPIGSSYNSPLHF.

In its sample, this clonotype was seen many times. The rearrangement joins TRBV20-1 to TRBJ1-2, with a possible D match to TRBD1 (6 bases). The germline gives CDR1 DFQATT, CDR2 SNEGSKA (reference sequence). V was cut by 3 bases and J by 7 bases, with 15 bases left in between. The CDR3 contains 13 residues. CDR3 nucleotide sequence: TGCAGTGCTAGCGCCTGGACAGTCGGTGGCTACACCTTC. Translated: CSASAWTVGGYTF.

The sample holds many counts of this clonotype. This chain uses TRBV27 with TRBJ1-1; 10 bases are shared with TRBD1. V was clipped by 4 bases and J by 2 bases; unmatched bases: 7. This CDR3 comprises 16 residues. Germline-derived CDR1 and CDR2 are MNHEY and SMNVEV (reference sequence). The CDR3 is CASSSGRQGANTEAFF. Written as DNA, the CDR3 is TGTGCCAGCAGTTCGGGGCGACAGGGGGCAAACACTGAAGCTTTCTTT.

This clonotype was detected many times. J is TRBJ2-5 and V is TRBV3-1, with D possibly TRBD2 on 6 matching bases. The V gene's germline CDR1 is LGHDT and CDR2 YNNKEL (reference sequence). CDR3 length: 13 amino acids. Trimming stripped 11 bases from V and 5 bases from J, with 18 bases between. CDR3 loop: CAASKEGLETQYF. DNA for the CDR3: TGTGCCGCCTCAAAGGAGGGGCTGGAGACCCAGTACTTC.

The table lists this clonotype with many counts. The chain joins TRBV6-6 to TRBJ2-1; 13 bases are shared with TRBD2. The CDR3 is made up of 15 amino acids. The trim removed 5 bases at V and 8 bases at J, leaving 6 bases unmatched. CDR1 MNHNY and CDR2 SVGAGI come from the germline V gene (reference sequence). DNA of the CDR3: TGTGCCAGCAGTCTTGGACTAGCGGGGGCGGATGAGCAGTTCTTC. This encodes CASSLGLAGADEQFF.

This clonotype was recorded a few times. This chain joins TRBV7-2 and TRBJ1-3; D unresolved. The CDR3 extends over 15 amino acids. The germline CDR1 and CDR2 sequences are SGHTA and FQGNSA. With 5 bases removed from V and 1 base from J, the gap between germline ends came to 12 bases. This chain's CDR3 is CASSALGSSGNTIYF. The DNA of the CDR3 is TGTGCCAGCAGCGCATTGGGGTCTTCTGGAAACACCATATATTTT.

The CDR3 protein is CASRTGQALNQPQHF. For the CDR3, the DNA is TGTGCCAGCAGAACCGGACAGGCTCTCAATCAGCCCCAGCATTTT. V gene TRBV28 combines with J gene TRBJ1-5; 7 bases agree with TRBD1. Trimming cost V 6 bases and J 3 bases; bases outside gene matches: 8. Germline V gene sequence: CDR1 MDHEN, CDR2 SYDVKM. The CDR3 length is 15 residues.

This clonotype was detected many times. The V and J genes are TRBV10-3 and TRBJ1-2; D call uncertain. V lost 3 bases, J lost 2 bases, and 1 base lay in between. Germline values: CDR1 ENHRY, CDR2 SYGVKD. This CDR3 region has 11 residues. In nucleotides, the CDR3 is TGTGCCATCAGTGACAACTATGGCTACACCTTC. It is translated as CAISDNYGYTF.

This clonotype showed up just a few times. The J gene is TRBJ2-3, the V gene TRBV5-1; no firm D call. The V gene lost 1 base and the J gene lost 0 bases, with 9 bases spanning the gap. The length of the CDR3 is 15 residues. Germline CDR1 SGHRS, CDR2 YFSETQ. The CDR3 reads CASSLTSQSTDTQYF. In DNA form, the CDR3 reads TGCGCCAGCAGCTTGACAAGCCAAAGCACAGATACGCAGTATTTT.

This clonotype occurred many times. The rearrangement links TRBV29-1 to TRBJ1-5; 9 bases match TRBD1. Germline values: CDR1 SQVTM, CDR2 ANQGSEA. V lost 6 bases to trimming and J lost 5 bases; unmatched junction nucleotides: 5. The CDR3 spans 13 residues. CDR3 protein: CSVGQGWDQPQHF. CDR3 coding DNA: TGCAGCGTGGGACAGGGTTGGGATCAGCCCCAGCATTTT.

Many counts were recorded for this clonotype. The V and J genes are TRBV6-5 and TRBJ1-5, with 7 bases fitting TRBD1. The CDR3 is 14 amino acids. V trimming: 7 bases; J trimming: 0 bases; junction bases outside the gene matches: 3. Germline values: CDR1 MNHEY, CDR2 SVGAGI. The chain's CDR3 is CASNPGGSNQPQHF. DNA for the CDR3: TGTGCCAGCAATCCAGGGGGTAGCAATCAGCCCCAGCATTTT.

A few counts support this clonotype. The CDR3 DNA follows: TGCAGTGCTAGAGGGACTAGCGGGAACCAAGAGACCCAGTACTTC. Translating it yields CSARGTSGNQETQYF. This chain links TRBV20-1 with TRBJ2-5; 12 bases fit TRBD2. V gave up 1 base and J gave up 0 bases; unmatched junction bases: 0. Germline V lookup: CDR1 DFQATT, CDR2 SNEGSKA (reference sequence). The CDR3 loop spans 15 amino acids.

The V gene is TRBV24-1, the J gene TRBJ2-3; 12 bases match TRBD2. The CDR3 loop spans 21 amino acids. Trimming removed 3 bases from V and 2 bases from J; junction bases left unmatched: 17. Per the germline V gene, CDR1 is KGHDR and CDR2 is SFDVKD. CDR3 in amino acids: CATSDAGGLAGGRGTTDTQYF. The CDR3 DNA reads as TGTGCCACCAGTGATGCTGGGGGCCTAGCGGGGGGGCGAGGGACCACAGATACGCAGTATTTT.

This clonotype was seen more than once but under ten times. The rearrangement uses TRBV3-1 and TRBJ1-2, with 7 nucleotides matching TRBD1. Unmatched junction bases numbered 7, after V lost 1 base and J lost 8 bases. Germline loops: CDR1 LGHDT, CDR2 YNNKEL (reference sequence). This CDR3 region has 14 residues. Written as DNA, the CDR3 is TGTGCCAGCAGCCAAGTAGGGGGCTCTACCGGCTACACCTTC. Amino acid sequence: CASSQVGGSTGYTF. The full variable domain, completed using reference TRBV3-1 and TRBJ1-2, is DTAVSQTPKYLVTQMGNDKSIKCEQNLGHDTMYWYKQDSKKFLKIMFSYNNKELIINETVPNRFSPKSPDKAHLNLHINSLELGDSAVYFCASSQVGGSTGYTFGSGTRLTVV.

This chain's CDR3 is CASSQYPGAQETQYF. CDR3 nucleotide sequence: TGTGCCAGCAGCCAATACCCGGGGGCCCAAGAGACCCAGTACTTC. This chain connects TRBV14 to TRBJ2-5; D is tentatively TRBD1 or TRBD2 (6 bases each). The CDR3 is made up of 15 amino acids. From germline, CDR1 is SGHDN and CDR2 FVKESK. Trimming cost V 2 bases and J 1 base, with 11 bases left between them. The full variable domain, with the rest looked up from reference TRBV14 and TRBJ2-5, is EAGVTQFPSHSVIEKGQTVTLRCDPISGHDNLYWYRRVMGKEIKFLLHFVKESKQDESGMPNNRFLAERTGGTYSTLKVQPAELEDSGVYFCASSQYPGAQETQYFGPGTRLLVL.